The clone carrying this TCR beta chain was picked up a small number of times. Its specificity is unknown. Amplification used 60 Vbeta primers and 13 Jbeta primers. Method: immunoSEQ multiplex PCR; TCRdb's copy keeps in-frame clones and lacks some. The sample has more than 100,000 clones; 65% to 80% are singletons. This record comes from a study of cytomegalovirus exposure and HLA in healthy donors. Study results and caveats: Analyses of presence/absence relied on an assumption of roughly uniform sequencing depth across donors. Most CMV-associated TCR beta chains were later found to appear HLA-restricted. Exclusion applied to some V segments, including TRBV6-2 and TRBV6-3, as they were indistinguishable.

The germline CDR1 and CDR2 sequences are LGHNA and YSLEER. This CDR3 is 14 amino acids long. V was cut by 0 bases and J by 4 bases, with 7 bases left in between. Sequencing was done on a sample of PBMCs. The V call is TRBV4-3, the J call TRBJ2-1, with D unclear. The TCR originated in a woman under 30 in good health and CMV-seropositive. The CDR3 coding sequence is TGCGCCAGCAGCCAAGATGGTCGGTACAATGAGCAGTTCTTC. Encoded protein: CASSQDGRYNEQFF.